The source of this T cell receptor (beta chain) is a study of blood T cell repertoires in COVID-19. At the level of the study: The United States, Italy and Spain supplied acute and convalescent COVID-19 samples.

Per the original methods: It was from reference gene primer amplification that nucleated cell counts were estimated. TCRdb's copy holds only in-frame clones and misses some; the assay was immunoSEQ multiplex PCR. Clone size and the V and J calls come from that table; the DNA yielded D and trimming. Here the sample spans some 520,000 clones, roughly nine tenths being singletons. Enrolment of Seattle patients took place during active infection, and they were followed longitudinally. Germline CDR1 is MNHNY and CDR2 is SVGAGI (reference sequence). The CDR3 sequence is 16 residues long. Trimming removed 2 bases from V and 0 bases from J, with 13 bases in between.

The V and J genes are TRBV6-6 and TRBJ1-1; D not certain. Sequenced: peripheral blood. This sequence was found in a young man with COVID-19, enrolled during active disease. The CDR3 nucleotides read TGTGCCAGCAGTTACAGGGTACTAGTTATGAACACTGAAGCTTTCTTT. Its protein product is CASSYRVLVMNTEAFF.